Below are 24 T cell receptor beta chains sequenced from a single sample in a study of CXCR3-negative and CXCR3-positive naive CD8 T cells (dated by TCRdb to between 2017 and 2020). Data came from a NextSeq 550. The Human TCR Profiling Kit (MiLaboratory) was used to prepare UMI-labeled 5' RACE TRB cDNA libraries. The reads were reprocessed in TCRdb, with one entry per CDR3 protein sequence and no accompanying DNA. The sample table gives a few thousand distinct CDR3 sequences. The ten largest clones represent 1% to 1.5% of the sample. Sequencing was done on a sample of naive CXCR3- CD8+ T cells from blood. The cell subset or site tag for this specimen amounts to: CD45RO-CCR7+CD27+CD95- naive CD8+ T cells lacking CXCR3 (TNR3-). The receptors were gathered from a human donor in good health. Some clones in this sample may be carry-over from other donors' samples.

The chain employs TRBV12-3 or TRBV12-4 and TRBJ1-4; TCRdb gives TRBD1 as the D gene, but with no DNA this cannot be confirmed. The CDR3 runs to 15 residues. CDR3 residues: CASSFSRNAREKLFF.

This clonotype ranks as medium-sized in terms of frequency. The chain uses TRBV11-2 and TRBJ2-7; the TCRdb call, TRBD1, lacks DNA for checking. Per the germline V gene, CDR1 is SGHAT and CDR2 is FQNNGV. The CDR3 spans 15 residues. The CDR3 spells CASSRRQEPSYEQYF.

The rearrangement links TRBV4-3 to TRBJ2-6; the D gene TCRdb calls, TRBD1, cannot be checked with no DNA. Looked up from germline, CDR1 is LGHNA and CDR2 is YSLEER. The CDR3 sequence is 16 residues long. CDR3: CASSHQTGIGANVLTF.

V is TRBV29-1 and J is TRBJ2-7; TCRdb proposes TRBD2, but this gene call is untestable without DNA. Looked up from germline, CDR1 is SQVTM and CDR2 is ANQGSEA. CDR3 length: 14 residues. The CDR3 sequence: CSVEGSGSTYEQYF.

This clonotype is classed as medium-sized by frequency. V gene TRBV4-1 combines with J gene TRBJ2-5. There are 12 residues in the CDR3. CDR1 and CDR2 (germline): MGHRA, YSYEKL. CDR3: CASSQFQETQYF.

This clonotype is medium-sized (0.01 to 0.1%) by frequency. This rearrangement joins TRBV28 to TRBJ2-1; TCRdb indicates TRBD2, and absent DNA this call remains unverified. CDR1 MDHEN and CDR2 SYDVKM come from the germline V gene. The CDR3 totals 16 residues. The CDR3 sequence: CASSLSTLAGDNEQFF.

The chain recombines TRBV5-5 with TRBJ1-2. Germline V lookup: CDR1 SGHKS, CDR2 YYEKEE (reference sequence). This CDR3 is 14 amino acids long. The CDR3 sequence is CASSPTEDPYGYTF.

This clonotype counts as medium-sized (0.01 to 0.1%) by frequency. The rearrangement joins TRBV9 to TRBJ2-2. The CDR3 runs 15 residues. Germline V gene data show CDR1 as SGDLS and CDR2 as YYNGEE. The chain's CDR3 is CASSVAVDYTGELFF.

This clonotype shows up as medium-sized (0.01 to 0.1%) by frequency. The chain recombines TRBV7-2 with TRBJ2-1; TCRdb reports TRBD1, a call that lacks DNA to check it against. This CDR3 comprises 19 residues. The V gene's germline CDR1 is SGHTA and CDR2 FQGNSA. The chain's CDR3 is CASSLEGQGLGGAYNEQFF.

This clonotype shows up as medium-sized (0.01 to 0.1%) by frequency. The chain is built from TRBV29-1 and TRBJ2-2; TCRdb outputs TRBD1, but without DNA this stays unchecked. Germline values: CDR1 SQVTM, CDR2 ANQGSEA. CDR3 length equals 13 residues. CDR3 sequence reads: CSADRENTGELFF.

This clonotype counts as medium-sized by frequency. The V call is TRBV10-3, the J call TRBJ2-3; the TRBD1 assignment by TCRdb is unverifiable without DNA. Germline CDR1 and CDR2: ENHRY and SYGVKD. This CDR3 spans 15 amino acids. CDR3 sequence reads: CATTMTGVRTDTQYF.

The chain recombines TRBV7-7 with TRBJ2-1; TCRdb returns TRBD1, unconfirmable since there is no DNA. The CDR3 contains 15 residues. From germline, CDR1 is SSHAT and CDR2 FNYEAQ (reference sequence). This CDR3 is CASSPGTGMGHEQFF.

This clonotype is called medium-sized based on its frequency. The chain has TRBV5-1 and TRBJ1-1. Germline CDR1 is SGHRS and CDR2 is YFSETQ. The CDR3 is 15 amino acids. CDR3 residues: CASTLGRSGGTEAFF. Full variable domain (rest looked up from reference TRBV5-1 and TRBJ1-1): KAGVTQTPRYLIKTRGQQVTLSCSPISGHRSVSWYQQTPGQGLQFLFEYFSETQRNKGNFPGRFSGRQFSNSRSEMNVSTLELGDSALYLCASTLGRSGGTEAFFGQGTRLTVV.

In terms of frequency, this clonotype is medium-sized. CDR3 protein: CASRQVGVEQFF. This sequence joins TRBV7-9 and TRBJ2-1. Germline CDR1 reads SEHNR; CDR2 reads FQNEAQ (reference sequence). CDR3 length: 12 amino acids.

In terms of frequency, this clonotype is medium-sized. The CDR3 region is CASSWDRGPYEQYF. The chain couples TRBV7-9 to TRBJ2-7; without DNA, the TCRdb call of TRBD1 cannot be checked. The CDR3 totals 14 residues. Germline-derived CDR1 and CDR2 are SEHNR and FQNEAQ (reference sequence).

V and J are TRBV9 and TRBJ2-7; as DNA is missing, the TRBD1 call by TCRdb cannot be tested. Germline V gives CDR1 SGDLS, CDR2 YYNGEE. This CDR3 is built from 14 residues. The chain's CDR3 is CASSLTGVNYEQYF.

The chain combines TRBV20-1 with TRBJ2-1; TCRdb reports TRBD2, a call that lacks DNA to check it against. Per the germline V gene, CDR1 is DFQATT and CDR2 is SNEGSKA (reference sequence). The CDR3 totals 13 residues. CDR3 region: CSARTSGNNEQFF.

This clonotype is deemed medium-sized by its frequency. J is TRBJ2-6 and V is TRBV7-9; the D gene TCRdb calls, TRBD1, cannot be checked with no DNA. Germline CDR1 and CDR2: SEHNR and FQNEAQ (reference sequence). This CDR3 comprises 17 residues. CDR3 sequence reads: CASTDSRTVSGANVLTF.

V is TRBV20-1 and J is TRBJ2-7; TCRdb's assignment of TRBD1 cannot be checked, as there is no DNA. Germline assignment: CDR1 DFQATT and CDR2 SNEGSKA (reference sequence). The CDR3 has 15 residues. The CDR3 reads CSAREQDGSSYEQYF.

This clonotype is classed as medium-sized by frequency. This chain connects TRBV3-1 to TRBJ2-7; TCRdb reports TRBD1, a call that lacks DNA to check it against. Germline V CDR1 and CDR2: LGHDT, YNNKEL (reference sequence). The CDR3 runs to 14 residues. The CDR3 here is CASSPGTGAYEQYF.

The gene calls are TRBV29-1 and TRBJ2-1; the D call from TCRdb, TRBD2, cannot be confirmed without DNA. This CDR3 is built from 14 residues. Germline loops: CDR1 SQVTM, CDR2 ANQGSEA. CDR3 sequence reads: CSVAGLAGVSEQFF.

The chain uses TRBV19 and TRBJ2-7; TCRdb's D call, TRBD1, is unchecked because there is no DNA. The CDR3 has 16 amino acids. CDR1 LNHDA and CDR2 SQIVND come from the germline V gene (reference sequence). The CDR3 reads CASSINFLPHQDEQYF.

This clonotype is identified as medium-sized from frequency. The chain recombines TRBV12-3 or TRBV12-4 with TRBJ1-1. This CDR3 contains 11 residues. The CDR3 loop is CASSSSTEAFF.

This clonotype is medium-sized by frequency. This chain connects TRBV14 to TRBJ2-5; TCRdb picks TRBD2, but there is no DNA to check that call. The CDR3 contains 16 residues. CDR1 is SGHDN, CDR2 FVKESK, per germline. CDR3 sequence: CASSQDLRGARETQYF.